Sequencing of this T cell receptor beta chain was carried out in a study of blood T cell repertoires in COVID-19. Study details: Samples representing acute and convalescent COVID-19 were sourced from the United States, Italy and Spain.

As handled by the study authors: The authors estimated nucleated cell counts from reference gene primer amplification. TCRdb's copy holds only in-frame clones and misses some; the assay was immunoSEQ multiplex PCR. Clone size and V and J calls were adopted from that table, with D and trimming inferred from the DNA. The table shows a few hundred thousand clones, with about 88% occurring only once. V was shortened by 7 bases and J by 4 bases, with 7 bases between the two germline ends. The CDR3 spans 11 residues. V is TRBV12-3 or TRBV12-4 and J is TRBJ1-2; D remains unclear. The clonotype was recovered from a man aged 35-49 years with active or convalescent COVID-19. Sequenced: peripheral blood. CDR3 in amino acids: CASNTGYGYTF. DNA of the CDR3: TGTGCCAGCAACACGGGCTATGGCTACACCTTC.